The 20 T cell receptor beta chains given below trace back to one sample, sequenced in a study of cytomegalovirus exposure and HLA in healthy donors. A multiplex PCR was run with 60 Vbeta primers and 13 Jbeta primers. TCRdb keeps only in-frame clones here, not all; method: immunoSEQ multiplex PCR. Counted here are roughly 190,000 clones, 70% to 85% occurring once; the ten biggest clones make up approximately 3.6%. The sequencing sample was made of PBMCs. These receptors all come from a man aged 40-50 years in good health and CMV-seropositive.

The genes are TRBV5-1 and TRBJ2-3; 8 nucleotides match TRBD1. V gave up 4 bases and J gave up 2 bases; unmatched junction bases: 6. Germline CDR1 and CDR2: SGHRS and YFSETQ. The length of the CDR3 is 15 residues. This CDR3 is CASSRGQVYTDTQYF. DNA of the CDR3: TGCGCCAGCAGCCGGGGACAGGTCTACACAGATACGCAGTATTTT.

Only one count was recorded for this clone. V usage is TRBV2 and J usage is TRBJ2-7; 8 nucleotides match TRBD1. J lost 5 bases, V lost 8 bases, and 11 bases had no gene match. Germline V gives CDR1 SNHLY, CDR2 FYNNEI. The CDR3 contains 14 residues. The CDR3 nucleotides are TGTGCCAGCGGCACCCGGGACAGGTTCCACGAGCAGTACTTC. Translating it yields CASGTRDRFHEQYF.

This sequence joins TRBV4-2 and TRBJ1-6, with a tentative D call TRBD1 (6 bases). V lost 6 bases, J lost 0 bases, and 18 bases lay in between. The CDR3 spans 18 residues. CDR1 and CDR2 (germline): LGHNA, YNFKEQ. The CDR3 region is CASRGRTEESSYNSPLHF. The CDR3 nucleotides are TGTGCCAGCAGGGGACGGACAGAAGAAAGCTCCTATAATTCACCCCTCCACTTT.

CDR3 region: CASSLEGSSTDTQYF. The CDR3 bases are TGTGCCAGCAGCTTGGAGGGGTCTAGCACAGATACGCAGTATTTT. The chain employs TRBV5-8 and TRBJ2-3; tentative D call: TRBD1 (5 bases). This CDR3 region has 15 residues. Trimming removed 0 bases at V and 0 bases at J, with 8 bases between. Germline values: CDR1 SGHTS, CDR2 YDEGEE.

The V gene is TRBV7-2, the J gene TRBJ2-5, with D possibly TRBD1 on 5 matching bases. V lost 3 bases to trimming and J lost 5 bases, with 16 bases between them. CDR3 length: 15 residues. The germline V gene encodes CDR1 SGHTA and CDR2 FQGNSA. The CDR3 DNA sequence: TGTGCCAGCAGCTTCAGCAGGGCTTTGGGTGAGACCCAGTACTTC. Translated, it gives CASSFSRALGETQYF.

The rearrangement uses TRBV6-1 and TRBJ1-4, with a weak D call TRBD1 (6 bases). This CDR3 is built from 13 residues. Germline-derived CDR1 and CDR2 are MNHNS and SASEGT. Trimming removed 1 base from V and 15 bases from J, with 15 bases in between. CDR3 in amino acids: CASSEETGTRLFF. The DNA of the CDR3 is TGTGCCAGCAGTGAAGAGACGGGGACACGGTTGTTTTTT.

Concerning this clone itself: In the same sample, other DNA sequences code for this CDR3. The V and J genes are TRBV5-1 and TRBJ2-5; 7 nucleotides match TRBD2. The ends lost 1 base at V and 4 bases at J; junction bases unmatched: 1. The CDR3 sequence is 13 residues long. The V gene's germline CDR1 is SGHRS and CDR2 YFSETQ. CDR3 DNA: TGCGCCAGCAGCTTGACGGGGGGAGAGACCCAGTACTTC. As protein: CASSLTGGETQYF.

The chain links TRBV28 to TRBJ2-1; 7 bases map to TRBD2. Per the germline V gene, CDR1 is MDHEN and CDR2 is SYDVKM. The J segment lost 7 bases and the V segment lost 10 bases, leaving 10 bases of the junction unmatched. The CDR3 extends over 13 amino acids. CDR3 nucleotide sequence: TGTGCCAACTCGGGAGGACGGTATAATGAGCAGTTCTTC. The encoded protein is CANSGGRYNEQFF.

This chain connects TRBV7-9 to TRBJ1-1; the match to TRBD1 covers 8 bases. The trim removed 4 bases at V and 3 bases at J, leaving 7 bases unmatched. Germline V CDR1 and CDR2: SEHNR, FQNEAQ (reference sequence). The CDR3 totals 15 residues. The CDR3 region has the DNA TGTGCCAGCAGCTACCAGGGGGCCGGGGACACTGAAGCTTTCTTT. It is translated as CASSYQGAGDTEAFF.

This clone was seen a few times. V gene TRBV6-6 combines with J gene TRBJ2-1; 11 positions match TRBD2. Germline values: CDR1 MNHNY, CDR2 SVGAGI (reference sequence). The length of the CDR3 is 13 residues. The V segment lost 4 bases and the J segment 14 bases; nucleotides outside the gene matches: 7. CDR3 nucleotide sequence: TGTGCCAGCAGTTCGACTAGCGGGGTATTTGAGTTCTTC. Amino acid sequence: CASSSTSGVFEFF.

This sequence joins TRBV19 and TRBJ1-5; no clear D. The CDR3 extends over 14 amino acids. V was cut by 3 bases and J by 3 bases, with 9 bases left in between. Germline lookup yields CDR1 LNHDA and CDR2 SQIVND (reference sequence). The CDR3 loop reads CASSMRRNNQPQHF. The CDR3 DNA sequence: TGTGCCAGTAGTATGCGCAGGAACAATCAGCCCCAGCATTTT. Full variable domain (rest looked up from reference TRBV19 and TRBJ1-5): DGGITQSPKYLFRKEGQNVTLSCEQNLNHDAMYWYRQDPGQGLRLIYYSQIVNDFQKGDIAEGYSVSREKKESFPLTVTSAQKNPTAFYLCASSMRRNNQPQHFGDGTRLSIL.

This chain uses TRBV5-1 with TRBJ1-1; D ambiguous. Deletions cut 5 bases from V and 1 base from J, with 9 bases between. Germline assignment: CDR1 SGHRS and CDR2 YFSETQ. The CDR3 totals 13 residues. CDR3 sequence (DNA): TGCGCCAGCAGGACAATTCCGAACACTGAAGCTTTCTTT. Its translation: CASRTIPNTEAFF.

The chain uses TRBV4-2 and TRBJ2-2, with TRBD2 matching 9 bases. V shed 4 bases and J 1 base; nucleotides not matched to a gene: 4. The CDR3 length is 16 residues. Per the germline V gene, CDR1 is LGHNA and CDR2 is YNFKEQ. Written as DNA, the CDR3 is TGTGCCAGCAGCCGTGCTAGCGGGGTGAACACCGGGGAGCTGTTTTTT. Residues: CASSRASGVNTGELFF.

The V call is TRBV5-1, the J call TRBJ1-3, with a possible D match to TRBD1 (6 bases). Germline assignment: CDR1 SGHRS and CDR2 YFSETQ. This CDR3 is built from 17 residues. V dropped 0 bases and J dropped 1 base, with 14 bases sitting between them. DNA of the CDR3: TGCGCCAGCAGCTTGGAAACAGGGAGCTTGTCTGGAAACACCATATATTTT. It encodes CASSLETGSLSGNTIYF.

Regarding this clone: Mismatch with germline at one junction end may stem from a read error. This rearrangement joins TRBV6-6 to TRBJ2-7; 9 bases are a match to TRBD1. The CDR3 is 15 residues long. CDR1 is MNHNY and CDR2 is SVGAGI in the germline V gene (reference sequence). The CDR3 region has the DNA TGTGCCAGCAGTAACTCCGGGACAGGGCGATACGAGCAGTACTTC. It codes for CASSNSGTGRYEQYF.

The CDR3, as DNA: TGCGCCAGCAGCTTCCCAGGGTATTCTTCCGAGCAGTACTTC. It codes for CASSFPGYSSEQYF. V usage is TRBV5-1 and J usage is TRBJ2-7, with a tentative D call TRBD1 (5 bases). The length of the CDR3 is 14 residues. The V gene's germline CDR1 is SGHRS and CDR2 YFSETQ. Trimming cost V 2 bases and J 6 bases, with 15 bases left between them.

The rearrangement links TRBV6-5 to TRBJ2-7, with 10 positions matching TRBD1. The junction had 8 bases not matched to a gene; V was cut back by 6 bases and J by 3 bases. Germline V lookup: CDR1 MNHEY, CDR2 SVGAGI. CDR3 size: 15 residues. The CDR3 is CASRVTGGAYYEQYF. CDR3 bases: TGTGCCAGCAGAGTGACAGGGGGCGCGTACTACGAGCAGTACTTC.

The chain is built from TRBV28 and TRBJ2-7; D gene ambiguous. Germline CDR1 reads MDHEN; CDR2 reads SYDVKM. The ends were cut back, 3 bases at V and 3 bases at J, with 9 bases in the middle. CDR3 length: 13 amino acids. The DNA for the CDR3 is TGTGCCAGCAGTTTTAGCTACGACTACGAGCAGTACTTC. Its translation is CASSFSYDYEQYF. The full variable domain, completed using reference TRBV28 and TRBJ2-7, is DVKVTQSSRYLVKRTGEKVFLECVQDMDHENMFWYRQDPGLGLRLIYFSYDVKMKEKGDIPEGYSVSREKKERFSLILESASTNQTSMYLCASSFSYDYEQYFGPGTRLTVT.

The rearrangement links TRBV7-9 to TRBJ2-5; D unresolved. Germline V lookup: CDR1 SEHNR, CDR2 FQNEAQ (reference sequence). V was trimmed by 1 base and J by 1 base, leaving 7 bases between them. This CDR3 comprises 14 residues. The CDR3 bases are TGTGCCAGCAGCTTAGTTAACAGCCAAGAGACCCAGTACTTC. It encodes CASSLVNSQETQYF.

The J gene is TRBJ2-2, the V gene TRBV7-8, with D maybe TRBD1 (5 bases). Germline V gene lookup returns CDR1 SGHVS and CDR2 FQNEAQ. V was pared by 5 bases and J by 3 bases, with 22 bases between. The CDR3 covers 18 residues. The CDR3 sequence is CASSPPPRQGGYTGELFF. The CDR3 nucleotides read TGTGCCAGCAGCCCCCCTCCAAGGCAGGGTGGGTACACCGGGGAGCTGTTTTTT.